Sequencing of this TCR beta chain was carried out in a study of CXCR3-negative and CXCR3-positive naive CD8 T cells. The method, 5' RACE with UMI labels, was used to prepare the TRB cDNA libraries. TCRdb reprocessed the 5' RACE reads and reports one entry per CDR3 protein, with no DNA. The sample table includes more than 45,000 distinct CDR3 sequences. This CDR3 comprises 13 residues. The germline gives CDR1 SGHRS, CDR2 YFSETQ. The receptor's source is a human donor in good health. Some clones in this sample may be carry-over from other donors' samples. The specimen was naive CXCR3- CD8+ T cells from blood. Subset in this sample: CD45RO-CCR7+CD27+CD95- naive CD8+ T cells lacking CXCR3 (TNR3-). This chain links TRBV5-1 with TRBJ1-1; TCRdb selects TRBD1, and the lack of DNA leaves this call unchecked. CDR3 sequence reads: CASSSRAATEAFF.